This TCR beta chain was documented in a study of untreated major depressive disorder. Study conclusions and caveats: TRBV05-01 (Vbeta 5.1) usage was higher in CD4+ T cells of depressed patients than controls.

No major medical conditions, Axis I/II comorbidities, regular medication, or illicit drugs. Enrichment usually gave approximately 95% pure CD4+ T cells. This CDR3 contains 14 residues. Trimming left V 4 bases short and J 3 bases short, with 11 bases between. Germline CDR1 reads LGHNA; CDR2 reads YSLEER. Note on this clone: Its specificity is not known.

Assay: immunoSEQ multiplex PCR; the TCRdb copy retains only in-frame clones and omits some. The data contain about 27,000 clones, around 90% of them singletons. The specimen was CD4+ T cells from PBMCs. This TCR derives from a woman in her twenties or thirties with major depressive disorder. This sequence joins TRBV4-3 and TRBJ2-3; D might be TRBD1 (6 bases). The CDR3 DNA sequence: TGCGCCAGCAGCCTCAGAACAGGGACAGATACGCAGTATTTT. Protein sequence: CASSLRTGTDTQYF.